This paragraph reports one TCR beta chain. Antigen specificity is unknown. The PCR ran on 60 Vbeta and 13 Jbeta primers. Produced via immunoSEQ multiplex PCR; TCRdb's table is partial and in-frame only. The listing contains roughly 190,000 clones. This specimen belongs to a study of cytomegalovirus exposure and HLA in healthy donors. Overall study context: Most donors, around 81% of 398 genotyped, fell in the Caucasian-associated ancestry cluster. Study-wide results and limits: Later analysis demonstrated an association between a missense DCLRE1C variant and TCR beta V- and J-gene trimming.

The receptor was isolated from a man aged 25-45 years in good health and CMV-seronegative. Source material: PBMCs.

Written as DNA, the CDR3 is TGTGCCAGCAGCGTCTTCCACCGGGACAGGGCTTATAATTCACCCCTCCACTTT. The encoded protein is CASSVFHRDRAYNSPLHF. The chain links TRBV7-2 to TRBJ1-6; 9 positions agree with TRBD1. V shed 5 bases and J 4 bases; nucleotides not matched to a gene: 12. Germline V gives CDR1 SGHTA, CDR2 FQGNSA. This CDR3 is built from 18 residues.